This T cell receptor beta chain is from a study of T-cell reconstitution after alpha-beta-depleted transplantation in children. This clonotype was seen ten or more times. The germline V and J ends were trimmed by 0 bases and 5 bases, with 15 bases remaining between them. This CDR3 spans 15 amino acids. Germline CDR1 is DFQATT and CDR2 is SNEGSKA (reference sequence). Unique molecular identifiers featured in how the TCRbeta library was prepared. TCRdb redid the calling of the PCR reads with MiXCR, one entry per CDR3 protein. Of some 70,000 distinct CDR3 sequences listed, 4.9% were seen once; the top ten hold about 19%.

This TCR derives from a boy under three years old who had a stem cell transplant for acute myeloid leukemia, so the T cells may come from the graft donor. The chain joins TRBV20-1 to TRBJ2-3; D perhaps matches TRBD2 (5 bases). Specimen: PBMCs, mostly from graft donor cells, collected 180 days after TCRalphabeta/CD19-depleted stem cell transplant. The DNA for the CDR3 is TGCAGTGCTAGAGATCCCTCTCGCGAGGGAGATACGCAGTATTTT. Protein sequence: CSARDPSREGDTQYF.